The next 13 T cell receptor beta chains were all read from a single sample in a study of T cells after yellow fever vaccination. TCRdb analysed the 5' RACE reads with MiXCR anew, one entry per CDR3 protein. The sample shows 150,000 to 200,000 distinct CDR3 sequences, approximately 6.8% of them seen only once. The sequences come from CD4+ T cells sorted from PBMCs, collected around 5 days after the first yellow fever vaccination. The source of these receptors is a man between 18 and 35 years old who received the YFV17D yellow fever vaccine.

This clonotype was seen at least ten times. The chain carries TRBV7-2 and TRBJ2-2; either TRBD1 or TRBD2 may fit D (6 bases each). Per the germline V gene, CDR1 is SGHTA and CDR2 is FQGNSA. The CDR3 spans 18 residues. With 3 bases removed from V and 1 base from J, the gap between germline ends came to 18 bases. CDR3 in DNA: TGTGCCAGCAGCTTCGCGTATCGGGGGCAAAGGAACACCGGGGAGCTGTTTTTT. This sequence encodes CASSFAYRGQRNTGELFF.

This clonotype was picked up a small number of times. The rearrangement uses TRBV20-1 and TRBJ1-6; no definite D call. Trimming cost V 2 bases and J 9 bases, with 8 bases left between them. Germline loops: CDR1 DFQATT, CDR2 SNEGSKA (reference sequence). The CDR3 consists of 12 residues. CDR3 coding DNA: TGCAGTGCTAGAATACTTAGTTCACCCCTCCACTTT. Protein: CSARILSSPLHF.

The rearrangement links TRBV7-3 to TRBJ2-1; 8 bases line up with TRBD2. The ends lost 5 bases at V and 0 bases at J; junction bases unmatched: 6. The CDR3 contains 16 residues. CDR1 SGHTA and CDR2 FQGTGA come from the germline V gene. CDR3 in amino acids: CASSPGRGASYNEQFF. CDR3 coding DNA: TGTGCCAGCAGCCCCGGGCGGGGGGCCTCCTACAATGAGCAGTTCTTC.

This clonotype was found many times. This sequence joins TRBV5-1 and TRBJ1-2, with TRBD1 as a possible D gene (6 bases). Trimming removed 4 bases at V and 0 bases at J, with 13 bases between. There are 15 residues in the CDR3. Germline V gene lookup returns CDR1 SGHRS and CDR2 YFSETQ. The CDR3 loop is CASSIQGQANYGYTF. DNA of the CDR3: TGCGCCAGCAGCATCCAGGGACAAGCTAACTATGGCTACACCTTC. The full variable domain, its missing parts supplied by reference TRBV5-1 and TRBJ1-2, is KAGVTQTPRYLIKTRGQQVTLSCSPISGHRSVSWYQQTPGQGLQFLFEYFSETQRNKGNFPGRFSGRQFSNSRSEMNVSTLELGDSALYLCASSIQGQANYGYTFGSGTRLTVV.

This clonotype was seen at least ten times. J is TRBJ1-2 and V is TRBV20-1; tentative D call: TRBD1 (5 bases). The V gene lost 5 bases and the J gene lost 4 bases, with 14 bases spanning the gap. Per the germline V gene, CDR1 is DFQATT and CDR2 is SNEGSKA (reference sequence). The CDR3 is 13 residues long. The CDR3 spells CSAGTEGFYGYTF. CDR3 sequence (DNA): TGCAGTGCTGGGACCGAGGGTTTCTATGGCTACACCTTC.

V and J are TRBV3-1 and TRBJ2-7, with D maybe TRBD2 (5 bases). From germline, CDR1 is LGHDT and CDR2 YNNKEL (reference sequence). V was clipped by 4 bases and J by 3 bases, with 19 bases between them. The CDR3 consists of 16 residues. The DNA of the CDR3 is TGTGCCAGCAGCCGAGATTCGGGGTCCTTAGGCTACGAGCAGTACTTC. Translated, it gives CASSRDSGSLGYEQYF.

This clonotype was counted many times. The chain recombines TRBV4-3 with TRBJ1-5; D unclear. From germline, CDR1 is LGHNA and CDR2 YSLEER. The ends were cut back, 4 bases at V and 1 base at J, with 11 bases in the middle. The CDR3 spans 15 residues. DNA of the CDR3: TGCGCCAGCAGCCCATGGGCGCGAAGCAATCAGCCCCAGCATTTT. Encoded protein: CASSPWARSNQPQHF.

This clonotype occurred a few times. The chain employs TRBV11-2 and TRBJ1-5; perhaps TRBD1 as D (6 bases). V lost 3 bases, J lost 6 bases, and 12 bases lay in between. The CDR3 runs to 14 residues. CDR1 and CDR2 from the germline V gene are SGHAT and FQNNGV. The CDR3: CASSLRGSTQPQHF. The CDR3 DNA reads TGTGCCAGCAGCTTGAGGGGGTCTACTCAGCCCCAGCATTTT. Drawing the rest from reference TRBV11-2 and TRBJ1-5, the complete variable domain is EAGVAQSPRYKIIEKRQSVAFWCNPISGHATLYWYQQILGQGPKLLIQFQNNGVVDDSQLPKDRFSAERLKGVDSTLKIQPAKLEDSAVYLCASSLRGSTQPQHFGDGTRLSIL.

To note about this clonotype: A much larger clone lies one base from this, so it may be a read error. This chain joins TRBV6-5 and TRBJ2-1; D tentatively reads TRBD1 or TRBD2 (6 bases each). The germline gives CDR1 MNHEY, CDR2 SVGAGI. The CDR3 is 16 residues long. CDR3 DNA: TGTGCCAGCAGTTCCGGGACCGGGGGCCCCTACAATGAGCAGCTCTTC. This gives the protein CASSSGTGGPYNEQLF.

This clonotype appeared a few times. The chain recombines TRBV24-1 with TRBJ1-4, with D hard to call. The CDR3 extends over 14 amino acids. Germline assignment: CDR1 KGHDR and CDR2 SFDVKD. The V end lost 2 bases, the J end lost 8 bases, and 11 bases lay between the germline ends. CDR3 DNA sequence: TGTGCCACCAGTGATTCGGAAACGGGGGAAAAACTGTTTTTT. Its protein is CATSDSETGEKLFF.

This chain uses TRBV5-1 with TRBJ2-1; TRBD2 matches 7 bases. The V and J ends lost 4 bases and 7 bases, in that order; junction bases with no gene match: 17. Germline V lookup: CDR1 SGHRS, CDR2 YFSETQ. The CDR3 is 17 amino acids. The CDR3 bases are TGCGCCAGCAGCCTCCCCCTCCTTAGTGGGGGGGAGAATGAGCAGTTCTTC. Its protein product is CASSLPLLSGGENEQFF.

The V call is TRBV7-3, the J call TRBJ1-1; D ambiguous. CDR3 length: 16 amino acids. Trimming stripped 1 base from V and 8 bases from J, with 20 bases between. The germline V gene encodes CDR1 SGHTA and CDR2 FQGTGA. CDR3 amino acids: CASSLMGAIPVSEAFF. DNA of the CDR3: TGTGCCAGCAGCTTAATGGGTGCGATTCCCGTATCCGAAGCTTTCTTT.

This clonotype was observed at least ten times. V and J are TRBV20-1 and TRBJ2-7, with TRBD1 identical over 8 bases. After removal of 3 bases from V and 4 bases from J, the junction contained 8 bases not matched to a gene. This CDR3 spans 14 amino acids. CDR1 is DFQATT and CDR2 is SNEGSKA in the germline V gene (reference sequence). CDR3 residues: CSARAGGSGYEQYV. CDR3 DNA sequence: TGCAGTGCTAGGGCAGGGGGCTCCGGGTACGAGCAGTACGTC.